The 18 T cell receptor beta chains listed next were all sequenced from one sample in a study of beta chain features in type 1 diabetes. Overall study findings and caveats: Moderate yet significant TCRB CDR3 shortening was seen in Type 1 diabetes patients in all four CD4+ subsets.

Antigen specificity for these receptors is unknown. Every bit of the isolated RNA underwent reverse transcription, so sequencing read expressed TCRB transcripts. The assay was immunoSEQ multiplex PCR, and TCRdb's table has in-frame clones only and misses some. Seen here are around 690,000 clones, about an eighth observed once, and the top ten hold around 0.12%. The sequencing input was naive CD4+ T cells from blood. These receptors were taken from a man between 25 and 39 years old with type 1 diabetes.

CDR3 nucleotides: TGTGCCAGCAGCTTAGGGGGACACGAGGCGCCCCAGCATTTT. This encodes CASSLGGHEAPQHF. V gene TRBV7-9 combines with J gene TRBJ1-5, with D tentatively TRBD1 (6 bases). The CDR3 has 14 residues. The V gene's germline CDR1 is SEHNR and CDR2 FQNEAQ (reference sequence). With 1 base removed from V and 9 bases from J, the gap between germline ends came to 13 bases. Full variable domain (outside the CDR3, taken from reference TRBV7-9 and TRBJ1-5): DTGVSQNPRHKITKRGQNVTFRCDPISEHNRLYWYRQTLGQGPEFLTYFQNEAQLEKSRLLSDRFSAERPKGSFSTLEIQRTEQGDSAMYLCASSLGGHEAPQHFGDGTRLSIL.

The table lists this clone with a few counts. The chain has TRBV5-6 and TRBJ1-5; D uncertain. This CDR3 is built from 12 residues. CDR1 and CDR2 from the germline V gene are SGHDT and YYEEEE. Trimming shortened V by 1 base and J by 6 bases, and 5 bases separated the two germline ends. CDR3 sequence (DNA): TGTGCCAGCAGCTTGTTTACTCAGCCCCAGCATTTT. As protein: CASSLFTQPQHF.

This clone has only a few counts. CDR3 DNA sequence: TGTGCCAGTAGTATGACAGGGCAGCTCACCGGGGAGCTGTTTTTT. It yields the protein CASSMTGQLTGELFF. The gene calls are TRBV19 and TRBJ2-2; 7 positions agree with TRBD1. V was clipped by 3 bases and J by 4 bases; unmatched bases: 5. CDR1 and CDR2 from the germline V gene are LNHDA and SQIVND (reference sequence). This CDR3 has 15 amino acids.

The chain joins TRBV30 to TRBJ1-4; 7 bases align to TRBD1. The CDR3 is 13 amino acids. After removal of 2 bases from V and 7 bases from J, the junction contained 4 bases not matched to a gene. Germline V gene data show CDR1 as GTSNPN and CDR2 as SVGIG (reference sequence). DNA of the CDR3: TGTGCCTGGAGTAGGGACAGCGGTGAAAAACTGTTTTTT. Translation: CAWSRDSGEKLFF.

The chain combines TRBV5-6 with TRBJ1-6; perhaps TRBD1 as D (5 bases). Germline V gene lookup returns CDR1 SGHDT and CDR2 YYEEEE. The CDR3 spans 15 residues. V was trimmed by 4 bases and J by 7 bases, leaving 15 bases between them. The chain's CDR3 is CASSHAGRWNSPLHF. In DNA form, the CDR3 reads TGTGCCAGCAGCCACGCAGGGCGGTGGAATTCACCCCTCCACTTT.

The J gene is TRBJ2-7, the V gene TRBV6-5, with 8 bases identical to TRBD1. CDR1 and CDR2 (germline): MNHEY, SVGAGI. V lost 7 bases to trimming and J lost 5 bases; unmatched junction nucleotides: 10. This CDR3 comprises 14 residues. The CDR3 loop is CASTTGDRTNEQYF. CDR3 nucleotides: TGTGCCAGCACCACGGGGGACAGGACAAACGAGCAGTACTTC.

This clone was picked up a small number of times. The chain has TRBV30 and TRBJ2-1; D not resolved. V was shortened by 1 base and J by 8 bases, with 6 bases between the two germline ends. Germline V CDR1 and CDR2: GTSNPN, SVGIG (reference sequence). The CDR3 is made up of 11 amino acids. Written as DNA, the CDR3 is TGTGCCTGGAGTGGGATGGATGAGCAGTTCTTC. Protein sequence: CAWSGMDEQFF.

The chain combines TRBV5-1 with TRBJ2-7, with D perhaps matching TRBD1 (5 bases). The V end was cut by 5 bases, the J end by 4 bases, with 16 bases between. The CDR3 loop spans 14 amino acids. Germline CDR1 is SGHRS and CDR2 is YFSETQ. The CDR3 nucleotides read TGCGCCAGCAGGGGGCTAGGGGCGGCGTACGAGCAGTACTTC. The encoded protein is CASRGLGAAYEQYF. The full variable domain, in which reference TRBV5-1 and TRBJ2-7 provide the parts outside the CDR3, is KAGVTQTPRYLIKTRGQQVTLSCSPISGHRSVSWYQQTPGQGLQFLFEYFSETQRNKGNFPGRFSGRQFSNSRSEMNVSTLELGDSALYLCASRGLGAAYEQYFGPGTRLTVT.

Notes on this clone: This sample includes further DNA sequences coding for the same CDR3. J is TRBJ1-2 and V is TRBV4-1, with 10 bases fitting TRBD1. Germline V CDR1 and CDR2: MGHRA, YSYEKL. The CDR3 sequence is 14 residues long. The V segment lost 1 base and the J segment 6 bases; nucleotides outside the gene matches: 2. The CDR3 DNA follows: TGCGCCAGCAGCCAAGCCGGGACAGGGGATGGCTACACCTTC. This encodes CASSQAGTGDGYTF.

This clone turned up a few times. This sample also contains other DNA sequences that code for the same CDR3. The chain couples TRBV25-1 to TRBJ1-5; tentatively, D is TRBD1 (6 bases). V lost 4 bases and J 5 bases, leaving 9 bases between the germline ends. The CDR3 totals 13 residues. Looked up from germline, CDR1 is MGHDK and CDR2 is SYGVNS. The CDR3 is CASSGQEDQPQHF. The CDR3 DNA is TGTGCCAGCAGTGGACAGGAAGATCAGCCCCAGCATTTT.

This clone occurred a few times. The same CDR3 is also encoded by other DNA sequences in this sample. The chain has TRBV28 and TRBJ1-3; 8 bases are a match to TRBD1. The CDR3 extends over 14 amino acids. Germline values: CDR1 MDHEN, CDR2 SYDVKM. V lost 3 bases to trimming and J lost 2 bases; unmatched junction nucleotides: 0. This CDR3 is CASSLDRAGNTIYF. DNA for the CDR3: TGTGCCAGCAGTTTGGACAGGGCTGGAAACACCATATATTTT.

The chain has TRBV7-9 and TRBJ1-2; D remains ambiguous. Germline CDR1 is SEHNR and CDR2 is FQNEAQ (reference sequence). Trimming took 2 bases from V and 3 from J, leaving 4 bases between them. This CDR3 spans 12 amino acids. In DNA form, the CDR3 reads TGTGCCAGCAGCTTACTCGACTATGGCTACACCTTC. It translates to CASSLLDYGYTF.

This clone was counted between two and nine times. This chain's CDR3 is CSVRFGEKPYTEAFF. CDR3 nucleotides: TGCAGCGTTCGCTTCGGAGAGAAGCCTTACACTGAAGCTTTCTTT. The chain combines TRBV29-1 with TRBJ1-1; D remains unclear. This CDR3 has 15 residues. CDR1 is SQVTM, CDR2 ANQGSEA, per germline. The V and J ends lost 5 bases and 3 bases respectively, with 19 bases between them.

In its sample, this clone was seen a few times. The rearrangement uses TRBV15 and TRBJ1-5; D remains unclear. This CDR3 spans 13 amino acids. Germline values: CDR1 LNHNV, CDR2 YYDKDF (reference sequence). Trimming stripped 0 bases from V and 5 bases from J, with 5 bases between. CDR3 residues: CATSREVDQPQHF. The CDR3 DNA sequence: TGTGCCACCAGCAGAGAGGTGGATCAGCCCCAGCATTTT.

In this sample, this clone turned up a few times. The gene calls are TRBV9 and TRBJ2-3; 10 bases are a match to TRBD2. V dropped 5 bases and J dropped 3; count of bases not matched to a gene: 3. Germline V CDR1 and CDR2: SGDLS, YYNGEE. CDR3 length: 14 residues. The CDR3 nucleotides are TGTGCCAGCAGAGCGGGGGGGCAGACAGATACGCAGTATTTT. Amino acids: CASRAGGQTDTQYF.

The V gene is TRBV9, the J gene TRBJ1-2, with 9 bases that match TRBD1. J was trimmed by 8 bases and V by 2 bases; bases with no gene match: 10. The CDR3 has 15 residues. Germline CDR1 reads SGDLS; CDR2 reads YYNGEE. CDR3 coding DNA: TGTGCCAGCAGCGTCGGGGGACAGGGATGGGTCGGCTACACCTTC. It translates to CASSVGGQGWVGYTF.

This clone was observed a few times. This rearrangement joins TRBV10-3 to TRBJ2-1; TRBD2 matches at 7 bases. Germline values: CDR1 ENHRY, CDR2 SYGVKD. The CDR3 totals 15 residues. The V segment lost 4 bases and the J segment 6 bases; nucleotides outside the gene matches: 9. Here the CDR3 reads CAISAGDSGTNEQFF. The DNA of the CDR3 is TGTGCCATCAGTGCGGGAGACAGCGGGACCAATGAGCAGTTCTTC.

J is TRBJ2-7 and V is TRBV7-2, with D tentatively TRBD1 or TRBD2 (5 bases each). Germline V gene sequence: CDR1 SGHTA, CDR2 FQGNSA. The CDR3 extends over 14 amino acids. V was trimmed by 3 bases and J by 7 bases, leaving 16 bases between them. CDR3 in DNA: TGTGCCAGCAGCTTCGGGGCTTCTTTTCGGGAGCAGTACTTC. It encodes CASSFGASFREQYF.